Listed below are T cell receptor beta chains from one sample, sequenced in a study of blood T cell repertoires in COVID-19. The data were produced by immunoSEQ multiplex PCR, yet TCRdb's version contains in-frame clones alone and is incomplete. The repertoire holds about 280,000 clones, with 75% to 90% as singletons. The sample consisted of PBMCs or T cells enriched from blood (not recorded which). The origin of the receptors is a woman aged 50 to 60 who had recovered from COVID-19. Each CDR3 is given with its conserved first and last residue. Each record gives: clone size, J gene, V gene, D gene, CDR3 DNA, CDR3 protein. A D gene is named only where the DNA matches it firmly. Only part of the rows carry a size: once, few, many, or a class if the clone is expanded.

. | TRBJ2-1 | TRBV19 | . | TGTGCCAGCCAGGAGGGGTGGGATTACAATGAGCAGTTCTTC | CASQEGWDYNEQFF
once | TRBJ2-1 | TRBV7-9 | TRBD2 | TGTGCCAGCAGCGGGGACTACCTGTCCTACAATGAGCAGTTCTTC | CASSGDYLSYNEQFF
. | TRBJ2-1 | TRBV14 | TRBD1 | TGTGCCAGCAGCCAATGGGGACAGCACAATGAGCAGTTCTTC | CASSQWGQHNEQFF
. | TRBJ2-7 | TRBV27 | TRBD1 | TGTGCCAGCCGGGTGTTTGGGACAGGGCAAACCCAATACGAGCAGTACTTC | CASRVFGTGQTQYEQYF
. | TRBJ1-4 | TRBV4-1 | . | TGCGCCAGCAGCCAAGGAAGGAGCTTGAGGGAAAAACTGTTTTTT | CASSQGRSLREKLFF
. | TRBJ2-1 | TRBV11-3 | . | TGTGCCAGCAGCTTAGAGGACGGGCGGGATGAGCAGTTCTTC | CASSLEDGRDEQFF
. | TRBJ2-7 | TRBV7-2 | . | TGTGCCAGCAGCTTAGCGCTCCCCCTAGTAAACTCCTACGAGCAGTACTTC | CASSLALPLVNSYEQYF
. | TRBJ1-1 | TRBV7-6 | TRBD1 | TGTGCCAGCAGTCCAACGTCGGGACAGGTGAACACTGAAGCTTTCTTT | CASSPTSGQVNTEAFF
. | TRBJ2-1 | TRBV18 | . | TGTGCCAGCTCACCACTAACCAGAAACAATGAGCAGTTCTTC | CASSPLTRNNEQFF
. | TRBJ2-1 | TRBV19 | . | TGTGCCAGTACCATCGGACAGAGCTCCTACAATGAGCAGTTCTTC | CASTIGQSSYNEQFF
. | TRBJ2-7 | TRBV28 | . | TGTGCCAGCAGTTTAGGGGGGTTTGATGGTTACGAGCAGTACTTC | CASSLGGFDGYEQYF
. | TRBJ2-1 | TRBV18 | . | TGTGCCAGCTCTCCGGGACACCTTTACAATGAGCAGTTCTTC | CASSPGHLYNEQFF
. | TRBJ2-7 | TRBV7-9 | TRBD1 | TGTGCCAGCAGCCTACAGGGGTACGAGCAGTACTTC | CASSLQGYEQYF
once | TRBJ2-5 | TRBV6-2/TRBV6-3 | TRBD2 | TGTGCCAGCAGTCTGGGGGGGTTCCAAGAGACCCAGTACTTC | CASSLGGFQETQYF
few | TRBJ1-2 | TRBV7-2 | TRBD1 | TGTGCCAGCAGAAACGCCGGGACAGGTTTTGATGGCTACACCTTC | CASRNAGTGFDGYTF
. | TRBJ2-5 | TRBV15 | TRBD2 | TGTGCCACCAGCAGAGATCAACAGGGACTAGCGGGAGTCCAAGAGACCCAGTACTTC | CATSRDQQGLAGVQETQYF
. | TRBJ2-7 | TRBV6-2/TRBV6-3 | TRBD1 | TGTGCCAGCAGTTCAGGGGGCGCTAGCTCCTACGAGCAGTACTTC | CASSSGGASSYEQYF
. | TRBJ2-7 | TRBV5-1 | . | TGCGCCAGCAGCCCTTCGGGACATAACTACGAGCAGTACTTC | CASSPSGHNYEQYF
. | TRBJ2-1 | TRBV19 | . | TGTGCCAGTAGTATAGGAGGGTACAATGAGCAGTTCTTC | CASSIGGYNEQFF
. | TRBJ2-7 | TRBV4-3 | TRBD1 | TGCGCCAGCAGCTCGTCGGCAGGGGGCGAGCAGTACTTC | CASSSSAGGEQYF
. | TRBJ1-5 | TRBV19 | . | TGTGCCAGTAGCACTAGACAGGACAATCAGCCCCAGCATTTT | CASSTRQDNQPQHF
. | TRBJ2-2 | TRBV4-1 | TRBD1 | TGCGCCAGCAGCCAAGATCTCCGGGACAGGGTCCCCGGGGAGCTGTTTTTT | CASSQDLRDRVPGELFF
. | TRBJ2-5 | TRBV30 | TRBD2 | TGTGCCTGGAGTTCGGGGCTAGCGGGAGTGGGGGAGACCCAGTACTTC | CAWSSGLAGVGETQYF
. | TRBJ2-7 | TRBV6-5 | TRBD1 | TGTGCCAGCAGTTCCCAGGTTGGGGACAGAATATACGAGCAGTACTTC | CASSSQVGDRIYEQYF
. | TRBJ1-2 | TRBV30 | . | TGTGCCTGGAGTGTAGGGCAGGAGGTCTATGGCTACACCTTC | CAWSVGQEVYGYTF
once | TRBJ1-6 | TRBV6-5 | TRBD1 | TGTGCCAGCAGACGACAGGGTAATTCACCCCTCCACTTT | CASRRQGNSPLHF
. | TRBJ1-2 | TRBV5-4 | . | TGTGCCAGCAGCTGGGGGGATAGATCCTATGGCTACACCTTC | CASSWGDRSYGYTF
. | TRBJ1-4 | TRBV27 | TRBD1 | TGTGCCAGCAGTGACGGGACAGTGGCTCGAAAACTGTTTTTT | CASSDGTVARKLFF
. | TRBJ2-1 | TRBV7-9 | TRBD2 | TGTGCCAGCAGCTCGGATCCGGGACTAGCGGGGACCGATGAGCAGTTCTTC | CASSSDPGLAGTDEQFF
. | TRBJ2-7 | TRBV28 | TRBD2 | TGTGCCAGCAGTCCATATAGCGGGGGGGCTCTCTACGAGCAGTACTTC | CASSPYSGGALYEQYF
. | TRBJ2-7 | TRBV9 | TRBD2 | TGTGCCAGCAGCGTAGCACTAGCGGGAGGGCCGGGGGAGCAGTACTTC | CASSVALAGGPGEQYF
. | TRBJ1-1 | TRBV29-1 | . | TGCAGCGTTGTACAGTCGAACACTGAAGCTTTCTTT | CSVVQSNTEAFF
. | TRBJ1-6 | TRBV5-4 | . | TGTGCCAGCAGCGTTACTTATACGGGAAATTCACCCCTCCACTTT | CASSVTYTGNSPLHF
once | TRBJ1-6 | TRBV2 | . | TGTGCCAGCAGGCCGGGCCTGGGGGGTTCACCCCTCCACTTT | CASRPGLGGSPLHF
. | TRBJ2-5 | TRBV6-1 | TRBD1 | TGTGCCAGCAGTGAATTGAGCGGGACAGGGGTGGAGACCCAGTACTTC | CASSELSGTGVETQYF
many | TRBJ1-4 | TRBV6-5 | . | TGTGCCAGCAGTTACTCGCATCGGGGGGGTGAAAAACTGTTTTTT | CASSYSHRGGEKLFF
. | TRBJ2-3 | TRBV6-5 | TRBD2 | TGTGCCAGCAGTTGGGGGTCTAGCGGGAAGACGCAGTATTTT | CASSWGSSGKTQYF
. | TRBJ1-1 | TRBV30 | . | TGTGCCGGGGATAGGTGGAGGGCTTTCTTT | CAGDRWRAFF
. | TRBJ1-2 | TRBV7-9 | . | TGTGCCACCAGCTCTGGGGCAGATATCTATGGCTACACCTTC | CATSSGADIYGYTF
. | TRBJ2-5 | TRBV7-2 | . | TGTGCCAGCAGCCTCCGAACGGTGGAGACCCAGTACTTC | CASSLRTVETQYF
. | TRBJ2-7 | TRBV27 | . | TGTGCCAGCAGTTTATCCCCGGGGATCCCCTACGAGCAGTACTTC | CASSLSPGIPYEQYF
. | TRBJ2-2 | TRBV5-6 | TRBD2 | TGTGCCAGCAGTTTAACCGGGACTAGCGGGAAGGGAGGGGAGCTGTTTTTT | CASSLTGTSGKGGELFF
. | TRBJ1-1 | TRBV9 | . | TGTGCCAGCAGCGTAGATGCGGGGCTGGACACTGAAGCTTTCTTT | CASSVDAGLDTEAFF
. | TRBJ2-5 | TRBV7-2 | . | TGTGCCAGCAGCTTGGCGGGGATCCAAGAGACCCAGTACTTC | CASSLAGIQETQYF
. | TRBJ2-1 | TRBV7-9 | TRBD2 | TGTGCCAGCAGCTTAGAACTAGCGGGGGATGAGCAGTTCTTC | CASSLELAGDEQFF
. | TRBJ2-3 | TRBV7-6 | TRBD2 | TGTGCCAGCAGCTTATCGGGACTAGTCACAGATACGCAGTATTTT | CASSLSGLVTDTQYF
. | TRBJ1-5 | TRBV7-8 | . | TGTGCCAGCAGCCGAGACCGGGACACCAATCAGCCCCAGCATTTT | CASSRDRDTNQPQHF